This T cell receptor beta chain was found in a study of blood T cell repertoires in COVID-19 (dated by TCRdb to about 2020). About the full investigation: Samples from collaborators originated in the United States, Italy and Spain and spanned both the acute and convalescent phases of COVID-19. Where available, HLA class I and class II types were obtained from metadata supplied by the sample provider rather than from assay-based typing. Nearly every sample came with metadata listing a de-identified subject ID, COVID-19 status, age in years and sex. Samples came from the ongoing ImmuneRACE study (first 160 participants) plus 1,254 subjects from 6 global collaborators. Deeply sampled blood TCRbeta repertoires from subjects exposed to, actively infected with, or recovered from COVID-19 were included in the dataset. The prospective study material was composed of cDNA or gDNA derived from T cells, B-cell-depleted T cells, or PBMCs. The repertoires were released in a freely available public database meant as a resource for research on the immune response to SARS-CoV-2.

The immunoSEQ Assay, a bias-controlled multiplex PCR, was used to amplify TCRbeta CDR3 regions from genomic DNA. Concerning the study's data processing: Nucleated cell counts per sample were estimated from amplification of reference gene primers within the assay. To quantify the absolute abundance of each unique TCRbeta CDR3 rearrangement, sequence reads were collapsed and filtered. For each sample, productive Simpson clonality was calculated by taking the square root of Simpson's diversity index across productive rearrangements. Here the immuneACCESS table is served through TCRdb, limited to in-frame sequences with V and J called. Missing clones are a known gap in these copies; in checked studies unresolved V genes cover under half, and the rest lacks a known reason. V and J calls and clone size are as listed in that table; D and trimming were resolved from the DNA. In this sample the table shows more than 85,000 clones, 65% to 90% of which occur a single time. In total, the top ten clones hold less than 8% of the sample.

General study outcomes and caveats: The quantity of clinical and demographic metadata differed by source and by participant and was supplied without curation.

The CDR3 measures 16 amino acids from cysteine to phenylalanine. Only CDR3 DNA remains: 48 bases, in frame from the first base. CDR1 and CDR2, looked up from the germline V gene (reference sequence), are LNHDA and SQIVND. A distance of 13 bases separates the germline ends of V and J, which lose 1 base and 3 bases respectively. Whole blood was collected in K2EDTA tubes by collaborating institutions according to the institutions' own protocols. For TCRbeta analysis, collaborators shipped samples in one of three forms: frozen whole blood, isolated PBMCs, or DNA extracted from either of those sample types. This clone has only a few counts. Its antigen has not been determined. No much larger clonotype is one base removed from it; base qualities were not supplied. The sample contains more than one DNA sequence encoding this CDR3.

This clonotype originated in a woman older than 75 with active or convalescent COVID-19. The chain employs TRBV19 and TRBJ1-5; the D segment could be TRBD1, given 6 matching bases. The sequencing sample was made of peripheral blood. CDR3 sequence: CASSIGRQVNNQPQHF. The bases are TGTGCCAGTAGTATAGGTCGACAGGTGAACAATCAGCCCCAGCATTTT.